This note documents a single T cell receptor beta chain sequence. This sample is part of a study of blood T cell repertoires in COVID-19. Study summary: Sites across the United States, Italy and Spain contributed samples from acute and convalescent COVID-19. T cells, B-cell-depleted T cells, or PBMCs supplied cDNA or gDNA.

During active infection, Seattle patients enrolled and were then monitored through disease. As processed by the authors: It was from reference gene primer amplification that nucleated cell counts were estimated. Assay used: immunoSEQ multiplex PCR; TCRdb lists only in-frame clones, some missing. V and J calls plus clone size are reproduced from that table; the DNA served to infer D and trimming. In the table there are under 80,000 clones, about four fifths of which are singletons. This CDR3 has 16 residues. V was pared by 3 bases and J by 6 bases, with 20 bases between. Per germline, CDR1 MDHEN and CDR2 SYDVKM.

Sequencing was performed on peripheral blood. The chain carries TRBV28 and TRBJ1-2; possible D gene TRBD1, 6 bases. The TCR comes from a man aged 60-69 years with COVID-19, enrolled during active disease. DNA of the CDR3: TGTGCCAGCAGTTTTTTCTTGTTGGGTCAGGGGCATGGCTACACCTTC. This sequence encodes CASSFFLLGQGHGYTF.